This entry lists 20 T cell receptor beta chains sequenced from one sample in a study of beta chain features in type 1 diabetes. Study-wide results and limits: Moderate but significant shortening of TCRB CDR3s was recorded in all four CD4+ subsets from Type 1 diabetes patients.

These receptors have no known antigen. As every portion of the isolated RNA was reverse transcribed, the sequencing read expressed TCRB transcripts. The protocol was immunoSEQ multiplex PCR, while the TCRdb copy is restricted to in-frame clones and leaves out a portion. The sample lists around 56,000 clones; roughly 50% were seen once. The sequenced sample consisted of Tregs from blood. Source of these receptors: a woman aged 40-49 years with type 1 diabetes.

The chain links TRBV7-2 to TRBJ1-2; 7 nucleotides line up with TRBD1. V lost 10 bases and J lost 6; bases outside the gene matches: 11. CDR3 length: 13 residues. Per the germline V gene, CDR1 is SGHTA and CDR2 is FQGNSA. CDR3 sequence: CAIRQGGRDGYTF. Written as DNA, the CDR3 is TGTGCCATTAGACAGGGCGGACGTGATGGCTACACCTTC.

The chain has TRBV28 and TRBJ1-5, with D possibly being TRBD1 (5 bases). Trimming took off 7 bases at V and 6 bases at J, with 19 bases between the two ends. Germline CDR1 reads MDHEN; CDR2 reads SYDVKM. The CDR3 is 15 residues long. The CDR3 loop reads CASTLPWGEGQPQHF. The CDR3 DNA follows: TGTGCCAGCACCCTACCCTGGGGGGAGGGTCAGCCCCAGCATTTT.

The chain has TRBV7-2 and TRBJ2-7; 7 bases fit TRBD2. This CDR3 spans 14 amino acids. J gave up 6 bases and V 5 bases, and 10 bases lay outside the gene matches. Germline V gene sequence: CDR1 SGHTA, CDR2 FQGNSA. This CDR3 reads CASSPLGREGEQYF. The CDR3 coding sequence is TGTGCCAGCAGCCCCCTCGGCAGGGAGGGCGAGCAGTACTTC.

V usage is TRBV16 and J usage is TRBJ2-2; 7 bases agree with TRBD1. There are 14 residues in the CDR3. J gave up 7 bases and V 4 bases, and 6 bases lay outside the gene matches. Germline lookup yields CDR1 KGHSY and CDR2 FQNENV. The CDR3 DNA reads as TGTGCCAGCAGCCGGTCAGGGGGAATCGGGGAGCTGTTTTTT. It specifies CASSRSGGIGELFF.

The chain carries TRBV7-9 and TRBJ2-7; possible D gene TRBD1, 6 bases. The CDR3 extends over 15 amino acids. In germline, CDR1 is SEHNR, CDR2 FQNEAQ (reference sequence). Trimming shortened V by 5 bases and J by 5 bases, and 19 bases separated the two germline ends. The CDR3 DNA reads TGTGCCAGCAGCCAAAAACTAACAGGGATCGACGAGCAGTACTTC. This translates into CASSQKLTGIDEQYF.

About this clone: This same CDR3 is encoded by further DNA sequences in the sample. The V call is TRBV5-1, the J call TRBJ2-1; no clear D. There are 11 residues in the CDR3. V lost 0 bases and J 9 bases, leaving 4 bases between the germline ends. Germline loops: CDR1 SGHRS, CDR2 YFSETQ. The CDR3: CASSLEAEQFF. CDR3 nucleotides: TGCGCCAGCAGCTTGGAAGCTGAGCAGTTCTTC.

The chain links TRBV5-5 to TRBJ2-7; 13 nucleotides align to TRBD2. V lost 3 bases to trimming and J lost 2 bases; unmatched junction nucleotides: 8. Germline CDR1 is SGHKS and CDR2 is YYEKEE (reference sequence). The CDR3 is 17 amino acids. The CDR3 nucleotides read TGTGCCAGCAGCTCCGGAGGACTAGCGGGAGTTACCTACGAGCAGTACTTC. It codes for CASSSGGLAGVTYEQYF.

The chain joins TRBV2 to TRBJ2-7; perhaps TRBD2 as D (6 bases). V shed 0 bases and J shed 5 bases, with 14 bases lying between them. The germline CDR1 and CDR2 sequences are SNHLY and FYNNEI. This CDR3 contains 15 residues. The CDR3 sequence: CASSEARRARNEQYF. CDR3 sequence (DNA): TGTGCCAGCAGTGAAGCGCGGAGGGCGCGGAACGAGCAGTACTTC.

This clone was recorded a few times. The chain combines TRBV18 with TRBJ2-2; the D gene is possibly TRBD2 (6 bases). Germline CDR1 KGHSH, CDR2 LQKENI. The CDR3 totals 12 residues. The ends were cut back, 8 bases at V and 8 bases at J, with 12 bases in the middle. The DNA of the CDR3 is TGTGCCAGCGCACGGGACTCTGGGGAGCTGTTTTTT. The encoded protein is CASARDSGELFF. The variable domain in full, with the rest retrieved from reference TRBV18 and TRBJ2-2, is NAGVMQNPRHLVRRRGQEARLRCSPMKGHSHVYWYRQLPEEGLKFMVYLQKENIIDESGMPKERFSAEFPKEGPSILRIQQVVRGDSAAYFCASARDSGELFFGEGSRLTVL.

The rearrangement links TRBV18 to TRBJ2-7; D is unclear. Looked up from germline, CDR1 is KGHSH and CDR2 is LQKENI. The CDR3 totals 13 residues. V was shortened by 6 bases and J by 1 base, with 10 bases between the two germline ends. The CDR3 DNA sequence: TGTGCCAGCTCGGCACCCATTTCCTACGAGCAGTACTTC. Translating it yields CASSAPISYEQYF.

This clone was recorded a few times. The J gene is TRBJ1-4, the V gene TRBV19; 8 nucleotides align to TRBD1. V was clipped by 7 bases and J by 5 bases; unmatched bases: 12. CDR1 is LNHDA, CDR2 SQIVND, per germline (reference sequence). The CDR3 runs to 16 residues. CDR3 sequence reads: CASTNNYRGGNEKLFF. CDR3 nucleotides: TGTGCCAGTACCAATAACTACAGGGGGGGAAATGAAAAACTGTTTTTT. The whole variable domain, filled in from reference TRBV19 and TRBJ1-4, reads DGGITQSPKYLFRKEGQNVTLSCEQNLNHDAMYWYRQDPGQGLRLIYYSQIVNDFQKGDIAEGYSVSREKKESFPLTVTSAQKNPTAFYLCASTNNYRGGNEKLFFGSGTQLSVL.

This clone has more than one count but fewer than ten. The chain has TRBV6-6 and TRBJ1-1, with D perhaps matching TRBD1 (5 bases). Between the trimmed V and J ends, which lost 6 bases and 5 bases, there was a span of 13 bases. The CDR3 covers 13 residues. Germline V gene data show CDR1 as MNHNY and CDR2 as SVGAGI (reference sequence). The CDR3 nucleotides are TGTGCCAGCAGCCTCTGGGGGGGGACTGAAGCTTTCTTT. Amino acid sequence: CASSLWGGTEAFF.

The J gene is TRBJ2-1, the V gene TRBV19; 12 positions agree with TRBD2. The CDR3 is made up of 15 amino acids. After removal of 8 bases from V and 7 bases from J, the junction contained 9 bases not matched to a gene. The V gene's germline CDR1 is LNHDA and CDR2 SQIVND (reference sequence). CDR3 amino acids: CASRVGLAGGNEQFF. For the CDR3, the DNA is TGTGCCAGTCGCGTGGGGCTAGCGGGAGGGAATGAGCAGTTCTTC.

The V and J genes are TRBV6-6 and TRBJ2-1; TRBD2 aligns across 14 bases. Trimming took 4 bases from V and 8 from J; bases not matched to a gene: 4. The V gene's germline CDR1 is MNHNY and CDR2 SVGAGI (reference sequence). The CDR3 totals 15 residues. CDR3 in DNA: TGTGCCAGCAGTTCGGGACTAGCGGGAGCTGATGAGCAGTTCTTC. Amino acid sequence: CASSSGLAGADEQFF.

This clone occurred a few times. Here the CDR3 DNA reads TGTGCCAGCAGCTTGGGGGGCTCCCCCTGGGATAGCAATCAGCCCCAGCATTTT. Translated: CASSLGGSPWDSNQPQHF. The chain has TRBV5-8 and TRBJ1-5; tentative D call: TRBD1 (5 bases). Per germline, CDR1 SGHTS and CDR2 YDEGEE. This CDR3 contains 18 residues. V shed 0 bases and J shed 0 bases, with 16 bases lying between them.

The chain uses TRBV7-2 and TRBJ1-1; 8 nucleotides match TRBD1. Germline CDR1 reads SGHTA; CDR2 reads FQGNSA. The length of the CDR3 is 14 residues. Trimming removed 3 bases from V and 9 bases from J; junction bases left unmatched: 9. CDR3 in amino acids: CASSFPDRGGQAFF. The CDR3 nucleotides are TGTGCCAGCAGCTTCCCCGACAGGGGAGGGCAAGCTTTCTTT.

This sequence joins TRBV28 and TRBJ1-2, with D perhaps TRBD1 (5 bases). The CDR3 covers 15 residues. V dropped 2 bases and J dropped 4 bases, with 14 bases sitting between them. Looked up from germline, CDR1 is MDHEN and CDR2 is SYDVKM. The CDR3 DNA reads TGTGCCAGCAGTTTAAGCGGGGGGACGCGCTATGGCTACACCTTC. This gives the protein CASSLSGGTRYGYTF.

This chain joins TRBV27 and TRBJ1-1; a weak D match, TRBD1 (6 bases). The length of the CDR3 is 17 residues. Trimming took 3 bases from V and 6 from J, leaving 23 bases between them. Germline-derived CDR1 and CDR2 are MNHEY and SMNVEV (reference sequence). CDR3 DNA sequence: TGTGCCAGCAGTTTCGGCCCCTTGGGCAGGGGATCACCTGAAGCTTTCTTT. Protein product: CASSFGPLGRGSPEAFF.

The table lists this clone with a count of one. The genes are TRBV28 and TRBJ1-1; D remains unclear. The CDR3 runs to 14 residues. V dropped 5 bases and J dropped 10 bases, with 20 bases sitting between them. Germline CDR1 and CDR2: MDHEN and SYDVKM. The CDR3 sequence is CASSEASLFRGAFF. In DNA form, the CDR3 reads TGTGCCAGCAGTGAAGCCTCGTTGTTTCGAGGAGCTTTCTTT.

This clone has more than one count but fewer than ten. The chain recombines TRBV28 with TRBJ2-2; no definite D call. From germline, CDR1 is MDHEN and CDR2 SYDVKM. V was cut by 6 bases and J by 7 bases, with 18 bases left in between. The CDR3 length is 15 residues. The DNA for the CDR3 is TGTGCCAGCAGGTTTGAGGCCCTGGTTGGCGGGGAGCTGTTTTTT. This encodes CASRFEALVGGELFF. Based on the CDR3 plus reference TRBV28 and TRBJ2-2, the full variable domain is DVKVTQSSRYLVKRTGEKVFLECVQDMDHENMFWYRQDPGLGLRLIYFSYDVKMKEKGDIPEGYSVSREKKERFSLILESASTNQTSMYLCASRFEALVGGELFFGEGSRLTVL.